This T cell receptor (beta chain) was sequenced in a study of blood T cells in healthy people across ages. Through a sample-barcoded 5' primer and a J-beta primer mix, a second PCR was run for roughly 7 to 11 cycles. TCRdb re-analysed the 5' RACE reads in MiXCR, keeping a single row per CDR3 protein. Among more than 650,000 distinct CDR3 sequences listed, about 20% were seen once. CDR1 DFQATT and CDR2 SNEGSKA come from the germline V gene (reference sequence). The ends were cut back, 3 bases at V and 6 bases at J, with 14 bases in the middle. This CDR3 region has 14 residues. The source material was blood. The chain links TRBV20-1 to TRBJ1-4; a possible D gene is TRBD1 (6 bases). The sequence derives from a man aged 65 to 85 in good health. The CDR3 is CSASPGGLYEKLFF. The DNA of the CDR3 is TGCAGTGCTAGTCCTGGGGGGCTGTATGAAAAACTGTTTTTT.